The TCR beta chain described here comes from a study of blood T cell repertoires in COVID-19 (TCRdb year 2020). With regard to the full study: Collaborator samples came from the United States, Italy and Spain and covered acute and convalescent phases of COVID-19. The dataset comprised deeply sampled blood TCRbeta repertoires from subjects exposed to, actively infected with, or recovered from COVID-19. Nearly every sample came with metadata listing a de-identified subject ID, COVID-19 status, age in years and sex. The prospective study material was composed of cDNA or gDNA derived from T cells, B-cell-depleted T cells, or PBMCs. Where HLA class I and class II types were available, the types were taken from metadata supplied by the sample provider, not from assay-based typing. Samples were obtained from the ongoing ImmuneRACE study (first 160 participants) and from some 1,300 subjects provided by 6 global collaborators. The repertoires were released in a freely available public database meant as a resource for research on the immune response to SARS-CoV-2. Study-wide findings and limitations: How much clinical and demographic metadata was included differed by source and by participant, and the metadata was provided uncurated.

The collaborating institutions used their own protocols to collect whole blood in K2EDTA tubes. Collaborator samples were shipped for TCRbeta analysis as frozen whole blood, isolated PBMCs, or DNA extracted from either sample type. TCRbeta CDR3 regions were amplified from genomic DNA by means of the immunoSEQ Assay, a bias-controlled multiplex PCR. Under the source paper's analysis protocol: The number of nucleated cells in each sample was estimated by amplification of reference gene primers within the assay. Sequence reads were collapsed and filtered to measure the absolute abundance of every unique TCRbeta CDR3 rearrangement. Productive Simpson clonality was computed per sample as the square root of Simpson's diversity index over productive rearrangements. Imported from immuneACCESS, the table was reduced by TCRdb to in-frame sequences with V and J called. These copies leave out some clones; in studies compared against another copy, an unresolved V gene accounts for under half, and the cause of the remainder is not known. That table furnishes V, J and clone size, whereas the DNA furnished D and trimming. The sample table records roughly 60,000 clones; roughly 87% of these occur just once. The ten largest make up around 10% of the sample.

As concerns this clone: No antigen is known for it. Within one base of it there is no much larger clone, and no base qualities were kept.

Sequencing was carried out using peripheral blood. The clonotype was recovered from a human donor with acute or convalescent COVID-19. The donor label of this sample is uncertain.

For the CDR3, the sequence is CASTAWLAGQETQYF. Here is the DNA: TGTGCCAGCACAGCTTGGCTAGCGGGGCAAGAGACCCAGTACTTC. The chain employs TRBV7-6 and TRBJ2-5; TRBD2 agrees with 9 junctional bases. The germline V and J ends show losses of 7 bases and 2 bases respectively, and no gene match explains 8 bases of the junction. The germline V gene encodes CDR1 SGHVS and CDR2 FNYEAQ. Its CDR3 holds 15 amino acids, cysteine through phenylalanine. Only the CDR3 DNA is retained, 45 bases long and in frame from the first base.